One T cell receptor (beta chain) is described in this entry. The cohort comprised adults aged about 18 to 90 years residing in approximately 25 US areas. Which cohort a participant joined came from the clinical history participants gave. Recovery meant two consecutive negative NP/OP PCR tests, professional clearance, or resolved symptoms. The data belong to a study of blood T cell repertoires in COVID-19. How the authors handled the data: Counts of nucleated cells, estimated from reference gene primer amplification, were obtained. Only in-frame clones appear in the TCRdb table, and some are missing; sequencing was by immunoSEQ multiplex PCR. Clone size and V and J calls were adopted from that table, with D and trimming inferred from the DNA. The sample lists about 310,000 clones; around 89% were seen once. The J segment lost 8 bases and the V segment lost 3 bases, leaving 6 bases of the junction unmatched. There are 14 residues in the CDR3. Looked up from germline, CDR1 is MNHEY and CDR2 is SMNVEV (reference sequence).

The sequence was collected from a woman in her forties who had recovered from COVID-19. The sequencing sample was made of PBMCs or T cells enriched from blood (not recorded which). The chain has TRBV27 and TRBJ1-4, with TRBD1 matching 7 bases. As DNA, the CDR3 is TGTGCCAGCAGTTTGAACAGGGGAGGCGAAAAACTGTTTTTT. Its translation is CASSLNRGGEKLFF.